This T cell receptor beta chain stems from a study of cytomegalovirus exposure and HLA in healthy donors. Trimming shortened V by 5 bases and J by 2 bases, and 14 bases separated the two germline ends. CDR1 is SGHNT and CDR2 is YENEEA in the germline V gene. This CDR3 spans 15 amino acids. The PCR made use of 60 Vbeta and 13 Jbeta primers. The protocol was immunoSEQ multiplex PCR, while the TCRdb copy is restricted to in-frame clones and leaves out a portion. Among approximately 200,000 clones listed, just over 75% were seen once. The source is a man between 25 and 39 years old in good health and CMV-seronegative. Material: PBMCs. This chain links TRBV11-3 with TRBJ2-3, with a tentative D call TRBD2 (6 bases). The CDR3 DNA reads TGTGCCAGCAGCCGGGGGTTCAGGCTCACAGATACGCAGTATTTT. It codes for CASSRGFRLTDTQYF.